This TCR beta chain was sequenced in a study of T cell responses to AZD1222 COVID-19 vaccine. The repertoire was sequenced with immunoSEQ multiplex PCR; TCRdb's copy has only in-frame clones and lacks some. The table lists 75,000 to 95,000 clones, 92% of them singletons. The germline V gene has CDR1 SNHLY and CDR2 FYNNEI. This CDR3 has 13 amino acids. V lost 6 bases, J lost 5 bases, and 4 bases stayed unmatched. This TCR was sampled from an adult in good health. The chain links TRBV2 to TRBJ2-3, with 8 bases fitting TRBD2. This sample comprised peripheral blood, obtained on day 0 of MenACWY control vaccination. CDR3 region: CASRLGGVDTQYF. The CDR3 bases are TGTGCCAGCAGGCTCGGGGGGGTAGATACGCAGTATTTT.